The 18 T cell receptor beta chains below were found in one sample sequenced in a study of early T cells in non-severe SARS-CoV-2 infection. TCRdb used MiXCR to reprocess the 5' RACE reads, holding one entry per CDR3 protein. The sample lists about 31,000 distinct CDR3 sequences, 5.7% occurring once. Material: whole blood. Source of these receptors: an adult who was a healthcare worker with PCR-confirmed SARS-CoV-2 infection or an uninfected control (not recorded which).

This clonotype was detected many times. The chain links TRBV10-3 to TRBJ2-5, with D perhaps assigned TRBD1 or TRBD2 (5 bases each). V was pared by 0 bases and J by 3 bases, with 14 bases between. This CDR3 has 16 residues. Germline CDR1 reads ENHRY; CDR2 reads SYGVKD. CDR3 region: CAISESGRDQKETQYF. In DNA, the CDR3 is TGTGCCATCAGTGAGTCAGGCAGGGACCAGAAAGAGACCCAGTACTTC.

This clonotype showed up just a few times. The chain combines TRBV7-2 with TRBJ2-7; 8 bases are shared with TRBD1. The V and J ends lost 0 bases and 6 bases, in that order; junction bases with no gene match: 7. From germline, CDR1 is SGHTA and CDR2 FQGNSA. CDR3 length equals 15 residues. CDR3 coding DNA: TGTGCCAGCAGCTTAGCTGGCAGGGGGCAGGGCGAGCAGTACTTC. Encoded protein: CASSLAGRGQGEQYF.

V usage is TRBV5-4 and J usage is TRBJ2-7; D may be TRBD2 (7 bases). Between the trimmed V and J ends, which lost 4 bases and 1 base, there was a span of 15 bases. CDR1 is SGHNT and CDR2 is YYREEE in the germline V gene (reference sequence). This CDR3 has 15 residues. CDR3 amino acids: CASSHLEGGSYEQYF. For the CDR3, the DNA is TGTGCCAGCAGCCATCTTGAGGGGGGGTCCTACGAGCAGTACTTC.

The rearrangement links TRBV21-1 to TRBJ2-6. TRBV21-1 represents a pseudogene. The CDR3 totals 15 residues. CDR3 protein: CASSKGGSGANVLTF. The DNA of the CDR3 is TGTGCCAGCAGCAAAGGGGGCTCTGGGGCCAACGTCCTGACTTTC.

The chain is built from TRBV11-2 and TRBJ2-7, with D perhaps matching TRBD1 (5 bases). V gave up 3 bases and J gave up 2 bases, with 8 bases separating them. This CDR3 is 13 amino acids long. CDR1 SGHAT and CDR2 FQNNGV come from the germline V gene. The CDR3 DNA follows: TGTGCCAGCAGCTTGGGGCGGACCTACGAGCAGTACTTC. It codes for CASSLGRTYEQYF.

This clonotype occurred many times. The chain joins TRBV24-1 to TRBJ2-1; a possible D gene is TRBD2 (5 bases). V was trimmed by 4 bases and J by 8 bases, leaving 14 bases between them. CDR3 length: 14 amino acids. Per the germline V gene, CDR1 is KGHDR and CDR2 is SFDVKD. In DNA form, the CDR3 reads TGTGCCACCAGTGACCCCAATAGCGTCCATGAGCAGTTCTTC. Encoded protein: CATSDPNSVHEQFF.

In its sample, this clonotype was seen a few times. This chain uses TRBV7-2 with TRBJ1-2; D unresolved. The V end was cut by 6 bases, the J end by 0 bases, with 20 bases between. The CDR3 contains 17 residues. Germline V gives CDR1 SGHTA, CDR2 FQGNSA. CDR3 sequence: CASSPIPPPTANYGYTF. CDR3 DNA: TGTGCCAGCAGTCCGATCCCCCCGCCCACAGCTAACTATGGCTACACCTTC.

This clonotype showed up many times. The chain carries TRBV7-9 and TRBJ1-4, with D uncertain. V lost 4 bases, J lost 10 bases, and 16 bases lay in between. Germline CDR1 and CDR2: SEHNR and FQNEAQ (reference sequence). The CDR3 sequence is 14 residues long. The CDR3 sequence is CASSSHAPEGKLFF. The CDR3 DNA follows: TGTGCCAGCAGCTCGCACGCCCCAGAGGGAAAACTGTTTTTT.

This clonotype has at least ten counts. V is TRBV10-3 and J is TRBJ2-3, with D unclear. V lost 7 bases, J lost 0 bases, and 11 bases lay in between. The CDR3 has 14 amino acids. Germline CDR1 ENHRY, CDR2 SYGVKD. The CDR3 here is CAIKRDTSTDTQYF. Here the CDR3 DNA reads TGTGCCATCAAAAGGGATACTAGCACAGATACGCAGTATTTT.

This clonotype has more than one count but fewer than ten. The CDR3 sequence: CASSLAQFGPSEQFF. The DNA for the CDR3 is TGCGCCAGCAGCTTGGCCCAGTTCGGGCCCAGTGAGCAGTTCTTC. The gene calls are TRBV5-1 and TRBJ2-1; no firm D call. Trimming took 0 bases from V and 9 from J, leaving 16 bases between them. The CDR3 contains 15 residues. Germline V CDR1 and CDR2: SGHRS, YFSETQ.

This clonotype has ten or more counts. The chain joins TRBV4-2 to TRBJ2-7, with D perhaps TRBD1 (5 bases). Germline CDR1 and CDR2: LGHNA and YNFKEQ. The length of the CDR3 is 15 residues. V lost 0 bases and J lost 1, with 10 bases in between. Here the CDR3 reads CASSQDRGGSYEQYF. CDR3 nucleotides: TGTGCCAGCAGCCAAGATAGGGGCGGTTCCTACGAGCAGTACTTC.

This clonotype came up many times. The chain has TRBV20-1 and TRBJ2-3, with 10 bases fitting TRBD2. From germline, CDR1 is DFQATT and CDR2 SNEGSKA (reference sequence). After removal of 3 bases from V and 1 base from J, the junction contained 7 bases not matched to a gene. The CDR3 has 16 residues. CDR3: CSASQTGTSGTDTQYF. In DNA form, the CDR3 reads TGCAGTGCTAGCCAAACCGGGACTAGCGGCACAGATACGCAGTATTTT.

This clonotype was observed many times. This chain joins TRBV28 and TRBJ2-1, with 9 positions matching TRBD2. Germline V CDR1 and CDR2: MDHEN, SYDVKM. V dropped 7 bases and J dropped 1; count of bases not matched to a gene: 11. The CDR3 is 17 amino acids. CDR3 bases: TGTGCCAGCACATCTAGCGGGAAGGGTGAATCCTACAATGAGCAGTTCTTC. Translated, it gives CASTSSGKGESYNEQFF.

In this sample, this clonotype turned up many times. The J gene is TRBJ2-1, the V gene TRBV28, with no clear D. V was shortened by 6 bases and J by 7 bases, with 10 bases between the two germline ends. This CDR3 has 12 amino acids. Germline-derived CDR1 and CDR2 are MDHEN and SYDVKM. The CDR3 DNA follows: TGTGCCAGCAGGGAGTACGGGAATGAGCAGTTCTTC. This translates into CASREYGNEQFF.

This clonotype showed up just a few times. This chain links TRBV27 with TRBJ2-1; TRBD1 agrees at 7 bases. V shed 6 bases, J shed 7 bases, and the junction held 15 bases outside the gene matches. This CDR3 has 16 residues. Germline CDR1 reads MNHEY; CDR2 reads SMNVEV (reference sequence). This CDR3 reads CASSSKLGTASNEQFF. Here the CDR3 DNA reads TGTGCCAGCAGCTCAAAACTGGGGACAGCCTCTAATGAGCAGTTCTTC.

This clonotype was detected a few times. The chain has TRBV30 and TRBJ1-2; perhaps TRBD1 as D (5 bases). Trimming left V 4 bases short and J 8 bases short, with 14 bases between. This CDR3 region has 12 residues. Germline CDR1 GTSNPN, CDR2 SVGIG (reference sequence). Written as DNA, the CDR3 is TGTGCCTGGACTCGGGGACTCTGGGGCTACACCTTC. Its protein is CAWTRGLWGYTF.

This clonotype has ten or more counts. An end of the junction differs from the germline gene, which may be a read error. V is TRBV6-2 or TRBV6-3 and J is TRBJ1-5, with 8 bases that match TRBD1. From germline, CDR1 is MNHEY and CDR2 SVGEGT. The CDR3 has 15 amino acids. In DNA, the CDR3 is TGTGCCAGCACTATGGACAGGGCAAGCAGTCAGCCCCAGCATTTT. Amino acids: CASTMDRASSQPQHF.

This clonotype was counted only a few times. V is TRBV18 and J is TRBJ1-3; D is undetermined. The V gene's germline CDR1 is KGHSH and CDR2 LQKENI. Trimming took 6 bases from V and 3 from J, leaving 18 bases between them. This CDR3 spans 16 amino acids. In DNA, the CDR3 is TGTGCCAGCTCGCCTTTTAAACAGCCAGGTGGAAACACCATATATTTT. Translation: CASSPFKQPGGNTIYF.